This is a list of T cell receptor beta chains from one sample in a study of shared clonotypes between healthy human individuals. The protocol was immunoSEQ multiplex PCR, while the TCRdb copy is restricted to in-frame clones and leaves out a portion. Among approximately 1.9 million clones, around 95% were seen once, and the ten largest hold under 2%. Sequenced input: naive CD8+ T cells from PBMCs. The receptors originated from a man between 18 and 29 years old in good health. Some clones in this sample may be carry-over from other donors' samples. The CDR3 runs from the conserved cysteine through the conserved F or W. The D gene is left open where the match is weak. The size field is filled for only some rows; it gives once, few, many or a size class.

j_call,clone_size,d_call,cdr3_length,v_call,cdr3_nt,cdr3_aa
TRBJ2-3,-,TRBD1,15,TRBV7-2,TGTGCCAGCAGCTGGGGACAGGGGGCGAAAGATACGCAGTATTTT,CASSWGQGAKDTQYF
TRBJ2-1,-,-,17,TRBV28,TGTGCCAGCAGTTTCCCCCCGGGCAGGTCTGCCTACAATGAGCAGTTCTTC,CASSFPPGRSAYNEQFF
TRBJ2-1,-,TRBD1,15,TRBV6-1,TGTGCCAGCAGGACGGACAGGGTAAACGTAAATGAGCAGTTCTTC,CASRTDRVNVNEQFF
TRBJ1-4,-,-,15,TRBV2,TGTGCCAGCAGTGAATCCTTTTTTACTAATGAAAAACTGTTTTTT,CASSESFFTNEKLFF
TRBJ1-3,-,-,16,TRBV7-9,TGTGCCAGCAGCGCAAGCCGAGGGGGCTCTGGAAACACCATATATTTT,CASSASRGGSGNTIYF
TRBJ2-4,-,-,15,TRBV7-9,TGTGCCAGCAGCTTAGGGCAGGGGTCGGAAAACATTCAGTACTTC,CASSLGQGSENIQYF
TRBJ1-5,-,-,14,TRBV27,TGTGCCAGCAGTCTCCAGGGATACAATCAGCCCCAGCATTTT,CASSLQGYNQPQHF
TRBJ2-1,-,TRBD2,17,TRBV4-2,TGTGCCAGCAGCCAAGCCCCACTAGCGGGAGGACTCGGTGAGCAGTTCTTC,CASSQAPLAGGLGEQFF
TRBJ2-7,-,-,14,TRBV27,TGTGCCAGCAGTGCAGGACTCAGCTCCTACGAGCAGTACTTC,CASSAGLSSYEQYF
TRBJ1-1,-,TRBD1,13,TRBV19,TGTGCCAGTAGCCTTGGGACAGCCCTTGAAGCTTTCTTT,CASSLGTALEAFF
TRBJ2-2,-,TRBD2,15,TRBV19,TGTGCCAGTAGTCTGCGGGGGATCGGCACCGGGGAGCTGTTTTTT,CASSLRGIGTGELFF
TRBJ1-2,-,-,13,TRBV29-1,TGCAGCGCGCCAGGACAGTTCCAAGACGGCTACACCTTC,CSAPGQFQDGYTF
TRBJ2-1,-,-,16,TRBV10-1,TGCGCCACCATGATCCCTGGGGAAGTAACCTACAATGAGCAGTTCTTC,CATMIPGEVTYNEQFF
TRBJ1-2,-,-,18,TRBV19,TGTGCCAGTACTCCCGGACACCCTCGGGAAAGTTTTGACTATGGCTACACCTTC,CASTPGHPRESFDYGYTF
TRBJ2-3,-,TRBD2,15,TRBV7-9,TGTGCCAGCAGCAGCGGGACTAGCGGTACAGATACGCAGTATTTT,CASSSGTSGTDTQYF
TRBJ2-3,-,-,17,TRBV28,TGTGCCAGCAGTTTCGGAATGAGCGGCACTAGCACAGATACGCAGTATTTT,CASSFGMSGTSTDTQYF
TRBJ2-1,-,TRBD2,16,TRBV7-6,TGTGCCAGCAGCCGATTAGCGGGAGGCACCTACAATGAGCAGTTCTTC,CASSRLAGGTYNEQFF
TRBJ2-3,-,-,14,TRBV30,TGTGCCTGGAGTGTAAGTGGTTACACAGATACGCAGTATTTT,CAWSVSGYTDTQYF
TRBJ2-1,-,TRBD2,14,TRBV11-2,TGTGCCAGCAGCTTAGATAGGACTAGCAATGAGCAGTTCTTC,CASSLDRTSNEQFF
TRBJ2-7,-,-,15,TRBV4-3,TGCGCCAGCAGCCAAGAGAGGGACGGGCCCTGGGAGCAGTACTTC,CASSQERDGPWEQYF
TRBJ1-1,few,-,13,TRBV30,TGTGCCTTCCTATACGCCGAGGGCACTGAAGCTTTCTTT,CAFLYAEGTEAFF
TRBJ2-1,-,TRBD2,17,TRBV4-2,TGTGCCAGCAGCCAAGAAGTGTTGACTAGCGGTTACAATGAGCAGTTCTTC,CASSQEVLTSGYNEQFF
TRBJ1-1,-,-,13,TRBV29-1,TGCAGCGTTAACATAGATCAGGCCCGCGGAGCTTTCTTT,CSVNIDQARGAFF
TRBJ2-3,-,-,15,TRBV28,TGTGCCAGCAGTTTATTGTCTGGGCGACTGGATACGCAGTATTTT,CASSLLSGRLDTQYF
TRBJ2-2,-,TRBD1,17,TRBV7-2,TGTGCCAGCAGCTTACAATGGGACAGAAGCGTCGCCGGGGAGCTGTTTTTT,CASSLQWDRSVAGELFF
TRBJ2-7,-,-,13,TRBV15,TGTGCCACCGCGGCGGACAGTTTATACGAGCAGTACTTC,CATAADSLYEQYF
TRBJ2-3,-,-,17,TRBV11-1,TGTGCCAGCAGCCCCCCCGGGGTAGAACCCGACACAGATACGCAGTATTTT,CASSPPGVEPDTDTQYF
TRBJ1-2,-,TRBD1,14,TRBV7-9,TGTGCCAGCAGCTTCGTACGACAGGGAGATGGCTACACCTTC,CASSFVRQGDGYTF
TRBJ2-2,once,TRBD2,17,TRBV15,TGTGCCACCAGCAGAGTACGGGAGGGACTGAACACCGGGGAGCTGTTTTTT,CATSRVREGLNTGELFF
TRBJ2-1,-,-,11,TRBV28,TGTGCCACCCGAGGCAGCAATGAGCAGTTCTTC,CATRGSNEQFF
TRBJ1-1,once,-,13,TRBV2,TGTGCCATACGGCAGGGACAGAACACTGAAGCTTTCTTT,CAIRQGQNTEAFF
TRBJ2-5,-,TRBD1,15,TRBV10-3,TGTGCCATCATGGCGGGACAGGGAGGGCCGGAGACCCAGTACTTC,CAIMAGQGGPETQYF
TRBJ1-2,-,-,13,TRBV19,TGTGCCAGTAGTATCGGACTTAACTATGGCTACACCTTC,CASSIGLNYGYTF
TRBJ1-2,-,-,13,TRBV30,TGTGCCTGGAGTGGGCCCCACAGGTATGGCTACACCTTC,CAWSGPHRYGYTF
TRBJ1-5,-,-,16,TRBV28,TGTGCCAGCAGTTTATACGCCGGGGGGGTCGTTCAGCCCCAGCATTTT,CASSLYAGGVVQPQHF
TRBJ2-3,-,-,16,TRBV7-9,TGTGCCAGCAGCGACCGGAAGGTGGTCACCACAGATACGCAGTATTTT,CASSDRKVVTTDTQYF
TRBJ2-7,-,TRBD2,15,TRBV9,TGTGCCAGCAGCGTCACTAGCGGGAGGATTTACGAGCAGTACTTC,CASSVTSGRIYEQYF
TRBJ2-3,-,TRBD1,15,TRBV18,TGTGCCAGCTCACCTGACAGGGTACGCACAGATACGCAGTATTTT,CASSPDRVRTDTQYF
TRBJ1-1,-,-,13,TRBV7-9,TGTGCCAGCAGCTTAGCGGGTCGGTCTGAAGCTTTCTTT,CASSLAGRSEAFF
TRBJ2-5,-,-,14,TRBV10-3,TGTGCCATCAGTTGGGGGCTGAGTGAAGAGACCCAGTACTTC,CAISWGLSEETQYF
TRBJ1-5,-,-,15,TRBV19,TGTGCCAGTAGTGGCAGGGGTCAATTGGATCAGCCCCAGCATTTT,CASSGRGQLDQPQHF
TRBJ2-1,-,-,14,TRBV10-3,TGTGCCATCAGTGAGTCGCTTAGTTCCAATGAGCAGTTCTTC,CAISESLSSNEQFF
TRBJ2-1,-,TRBD2,19,TRBV4-2,TGTGCCAGCAGCCAAGGGAGCGGGAGAACACACATACCACGGGGTGAGCAGTTCTTC,CASSQGSGRTHIPRGEQFF
TRBJ2-2,-,TRBD2,12,TRBV25-1,TGTGCCGCAGCGGCGGGAGTCGGGGAGCTGTTTTTT,CAAAAGVGELFF
TRBJ2-7,-,-,14,TRBV4-1,TGCGCCAGCAGCACGACTCGGGCCGCCCTCGAGCAGTACTTC,CASSTTRAALEQYF
TRBJ1-2,-,-,11,TRBV27,TGTGCCAGCAGAGGTATGCTTGGCTACACCTTC,CASRGMLGYTF
TRBJ2-7,-,TRBD1,14,TRBV9,TGTGCCAGCAGCGTAGGTGACAGGGACCACGAGCAGTACTTC,CASSVGDRDHEQYF
TRBJ2-7,-,TRBD2,19,TRBV27,TGTGCCAGCAGTCAACTAGTAGCGGGAGCGTCCCTTTTCGCCTACGAGCAGTACTTC,CASSQLVAGASLFAYEQYF